A selection of T cell receptor beta chains follows, all from one sample in a study of blood T cell repertoires in COVID-19. Sequencing used immunoSEQ multiplex PCR; TCRdb keeps in-frame clones, though not all of them. Of approximately 180,000 clones in the sample, approximately 89% were seen once. Specimen: peripheral blood. The receptor source for this set is a middle-aged man with active or convalescent COVID-19. Both conserved end residues are part of each CDR3. D genes are given only for firm matches. Size is stated for part of the rows, as once, few or many counts, or as a class when the clone is expanded.

abundance	d_gene	v_gene	j_gene	CDR3nt	CDR3aa
.	.	TRBV30	TRBJ1-5	TGTGCCTGGAGTATTATGGCAGCGGAGCCCCAGCATTTT	CAWSIMAAEPQHF
.	.	TRBV18	TRBJ1-1	TGTGCCAGCTCCGGGCGGGGGCCTCGCACTGAAGCTTTCTTT	CASSGRGPRTEAFF
.	.	TRBV25-1	TRBJ1-4	TGTGCCAGCAGTGAGGCCGGGCCGGGGTTAAGCGAAAAACTGTTTTTT	CASSEAGPGLSEKLFF
.	.	TRBV19	TRBJ1-1	TGTGCCAGTAGTGGGATGCGGGACACTGAAGCTTTCTTT	CASSGMRDTEAFF
.	.	TRBV30	TRBJ2-3	TGTGCCTGGAGTGGAGGAGGGGGGGCCCGCACAGATACGCAGTATTTT	CAWSGGGGARTDTQYF
.	.	TRBV10-3	TRBJ1-1	TGTGCCATAACGGATGGCAGGGATGCTGAAGCTTTCTTT	CAITDGRDAEAFF
.	.	TRBV11-2	TRBJ2-1	TGTGCCAGCAGCTCGCGATCTGAGCAGTTCTTC	CASSSRSEQFF
.	TRBD1	TRBV7-8	TRBJ2-2	TGTGCCAGCAGCTTTACGACAGGGGCTAACACCGGGGAGCTGTTTTTT	CASSFTTGANTGELFF
.	TRBD2	TRBV5-4	TRBJ2-3	TGTGCCAGCAGCACGCCGGGACTATTTGCTGATACGCAGTATTTT	CASSTPGLFADTQYF
few	.	TRBV9	TRBJ1-3	TGTGCCAGCAGCCCACAGACAGAAAGGGGCTCTGGAAACACCATATATTTT	CASSPQTERGSGNTIYF
.	TRBD1	TRBV28	TRBJ1-6	TGTGCCAGCAGTTTAAGTAACCGGGACAGTAATTCACCCCTCCACTTT	CASSLSNRDSNSPLHF
.	TRBD1	TRBV6-5	TRBJ1-2	TGTGCCAGCAGCTCTAGACAGGGGAAATATGGCTACACCTTC	CASSSRQGKYGYTF
.	.	TRBV6-5	TRBJ1-2	TGTGCCAGCAGTTACCGGCGGCCAGACAACTATGGCTACACCTTC	CASSYRRPDNYGYTF
.	TRBD2	TRBV4-2	TRBJ2-5	TGTGCCAGCAGCCCCGGTGGGCGGGGGGGCCTCCAAGAGACCCAGTACTTC	CASSPGGRGGLQETQYF
.	.	TRBV6-2/TRBV6-3	TRBJ1-2	TGTGCCAGCAGTTACTCGGGCAGGGTCAACTATGGCTACACCTTC	CASSYSGRVNYGYTF
.	TRBD2	TRBV6-2/TRBV6-3	TRBJ2-7	TGTGCCAGCAGCTCGAGCGGGGGGCCATACGAGCAGTACTTC	CASSSSGGPYEQYF
few	TRBD2	TRBV2	TRBJ2-5	TGTGCCAGCAGGGGCGGGACTAGCGGGGGGGCAGCAGAGACCCAGTACTTC	CASRGGTSGGAAETQYF
.	.	TRBV6-6	TRBJ1-6	TGTGCCAGCAGTTACGCCCCGGACACCAGCTATTCACCCCTCCACTTT	CASSYAPDTSYSPLHF
.	.	TRBV15	TRBJ1-1	TGTGCCACCAGCATGAAACAGGATCTTCGAGCTTTCTTT	CATSMKQDLRAFF
few	.	TRBV6-2/TRBV6-3	TRBJ1-3	TGTGCCAGCAGTCGCGGTCCAGGAAACACCATATATTTT	CASSRGPGNTIYF
.	.	TRBV19	TRBJ1-1	TGTGCCAGTAAGGAATCTAGGAACACTGAAGCTTTCTTT	CASKESRNTEAFF
.	.	TRBV6-2/TRBV6-3	TRBJ1-2	TGTGCCAGCAGTTACTCCTTAGATTGGACAGCGACCTATGGCTACACCTTC	CASSYSLDWTATYGYTF
.	.	TRBV6-1	TRBJ2-2	TGTGCCAGCAGTGAACTGGCGGAGAACACCGGGGAGCTGTTTTTT	CASSELAENTGELFF
once	TRBD1	TRBV6-6	TRBJ2-7	TGTGCCAGCACTACCCGAAGGGGACAGGGACGATACGAGCAGTACTTC	CASTTRRGQGRYEQYF
.	.	TRBV4-1	TRBJ1-1	TGCGCCAGCAGCCCCAGGGCGCAGTTTGACACTGAAGCTTTCTTT	CASSPRAQFDTEAFF
.	TRBD1	TRBV4-2	TRBJ2-1	TGTGCCAGCAGCTCACAATGGACGGGACAGGGGGGTAAGGGAGAGCAGTTCTTC	CASSSQWTGQGGKGEQFF
.	.	TRBV10-3	TRBJ1-1	TGTGCCACCTTAGGTACAGGGACGAACACTGAAGCTTTCTTT	CATLGTGTNTEAFF
once	TRBD2	TRBV28	TRBJ2-5	TGTGCCAGCAGCCCCCCCGGGGGGGATCAAGAGACCCAGTACTTC	CASSPPGGDQETQYF
.	.	TRBV5-1	TRBJ2-7	TGCGCCAGCAGCTTGGGGCAGGCGGGCGAGCAGTACTTC	CASSLGQAGEQYF
.	TRBD1	TRBV2	TRBJ2-7	TGTGCCATTCAACGCCGGGACAGCTCCTACGAGCAGTACTTC	CAIQRRDSSYEQYF
.	TRBD1	TRBV11-3	TRBJ2-5	TGTGCCAGCAGCTTAGCCCCGGGACAGCAAGAGACCCAGTACTTC	CASSLAPGQQETQYF
.	TRBD1	TRBV7-2	TRBJ1-4	TGTGCCAGCAGCGGACAGGGGGCCGGCGGGGAAAAACTGTTTTTT	CASSGQGAGGEKLFF